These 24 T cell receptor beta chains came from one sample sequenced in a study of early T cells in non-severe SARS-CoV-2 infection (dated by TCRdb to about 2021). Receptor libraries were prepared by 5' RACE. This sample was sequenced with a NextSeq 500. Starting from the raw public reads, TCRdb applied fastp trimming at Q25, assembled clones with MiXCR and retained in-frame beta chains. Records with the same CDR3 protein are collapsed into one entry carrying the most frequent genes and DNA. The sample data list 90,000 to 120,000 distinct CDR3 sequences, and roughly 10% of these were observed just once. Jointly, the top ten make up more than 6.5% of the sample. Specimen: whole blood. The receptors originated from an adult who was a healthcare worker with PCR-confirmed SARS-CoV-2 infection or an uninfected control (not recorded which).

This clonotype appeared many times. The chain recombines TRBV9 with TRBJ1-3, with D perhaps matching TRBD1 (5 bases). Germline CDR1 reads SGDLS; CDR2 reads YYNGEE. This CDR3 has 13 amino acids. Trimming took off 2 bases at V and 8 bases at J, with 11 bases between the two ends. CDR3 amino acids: CASSVSFRDTIYF. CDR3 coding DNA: TGTGCCAGCAGCGTGAGTTTCAGGGACACCATATATTTT.

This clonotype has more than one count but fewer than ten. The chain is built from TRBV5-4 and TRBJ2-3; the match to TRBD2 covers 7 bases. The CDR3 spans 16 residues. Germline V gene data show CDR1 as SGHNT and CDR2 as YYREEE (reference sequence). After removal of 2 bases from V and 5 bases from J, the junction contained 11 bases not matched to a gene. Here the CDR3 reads CASSLRLAGILDTQYF. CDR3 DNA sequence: TGTGCCAGCAGCTTACGACTAGCTGGGATTTTAGATACGCAGTATTTT.

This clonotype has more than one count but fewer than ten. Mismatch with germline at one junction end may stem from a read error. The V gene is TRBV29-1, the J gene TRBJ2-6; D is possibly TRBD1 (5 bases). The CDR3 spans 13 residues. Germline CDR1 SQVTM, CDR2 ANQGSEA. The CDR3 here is CSVVYSGANVLIF. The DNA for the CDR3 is TGCAGCGTTGTCTACTCTGGGGCCAACGTCCTGATTTTC.

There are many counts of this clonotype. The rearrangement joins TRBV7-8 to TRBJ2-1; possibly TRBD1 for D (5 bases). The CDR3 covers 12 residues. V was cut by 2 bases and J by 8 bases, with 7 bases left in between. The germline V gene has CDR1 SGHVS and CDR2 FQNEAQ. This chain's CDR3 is CASSLLGDEQFF. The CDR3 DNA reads TGTGCCAGCAGCTTATTAGGGGATGAGCAGTTCTTC.

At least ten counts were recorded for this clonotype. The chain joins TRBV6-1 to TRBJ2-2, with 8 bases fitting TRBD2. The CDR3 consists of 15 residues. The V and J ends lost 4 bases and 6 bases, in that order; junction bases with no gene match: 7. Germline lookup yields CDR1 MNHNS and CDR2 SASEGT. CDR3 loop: CASSVVQAGAGELFF. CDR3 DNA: TGTGCCAGCAGTGTCGTTCAAGCGGGAGCCGGGGAGCTGTTTTTT.

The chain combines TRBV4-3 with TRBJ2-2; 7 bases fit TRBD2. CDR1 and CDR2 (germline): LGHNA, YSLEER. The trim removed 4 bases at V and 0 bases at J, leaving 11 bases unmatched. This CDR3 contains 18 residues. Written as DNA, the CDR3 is TGCGCCAGCAGCCCCGAAAATAGCGGGCGCGCGAACACCGGGGAGCTGTTTTTT. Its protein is CASSPENSGRANTGELFF.

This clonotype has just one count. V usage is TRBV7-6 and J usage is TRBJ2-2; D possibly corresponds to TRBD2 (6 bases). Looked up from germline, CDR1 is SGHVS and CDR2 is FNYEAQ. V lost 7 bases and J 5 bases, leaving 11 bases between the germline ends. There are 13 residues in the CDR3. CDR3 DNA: TGTGCCAGCACGGGACTGAGAACCGGGGAGCTGTTTTTT. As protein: CASTGLRTGELFF.

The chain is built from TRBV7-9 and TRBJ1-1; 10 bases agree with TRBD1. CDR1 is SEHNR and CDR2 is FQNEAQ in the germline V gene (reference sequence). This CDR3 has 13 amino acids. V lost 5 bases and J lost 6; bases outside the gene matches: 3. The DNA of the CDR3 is TGTGCCAGCAGCCCCGGGACAGGGGCTGAAGCTTTCTTT. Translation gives CASSPGTGAEAFF. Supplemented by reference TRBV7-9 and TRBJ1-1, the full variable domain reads DTGVSQNPRHKITKRGQNVTFRCDPISEHNRLYWYRQTLGQGPEFLTYFQNEAQLEKSRLLSDRFSAERPKGSFSTLEIQRTEQGDSAMYLCASSPGTGAEAFFGQGTRLTVV.

This CDR3 is CASGPVNREQYF. The CDR3 nucleotides read TGTGCCAGCGGCCCCGTCAACCGCGAGCAGTACTTC. V is TRBV6-6 and J is TRBJ2-7; D gene unclear. V lost 8 bases, J lost 6 bases, and 14 bases lay in between. This CDR3 comprises 12 residues. The germline gives CDR1 MNHNY, CDR2 SVGAGI (reference sequence).

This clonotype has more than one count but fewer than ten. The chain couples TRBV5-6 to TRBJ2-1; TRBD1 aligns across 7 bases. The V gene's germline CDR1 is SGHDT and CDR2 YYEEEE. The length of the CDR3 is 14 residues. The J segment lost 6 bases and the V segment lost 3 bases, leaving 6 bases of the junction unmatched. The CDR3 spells CASSWTGGPNEQFF. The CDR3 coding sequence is TGTGCCAGCAGCTGGACAGGCGGGCCCAATGAGCAGTTCTTC.

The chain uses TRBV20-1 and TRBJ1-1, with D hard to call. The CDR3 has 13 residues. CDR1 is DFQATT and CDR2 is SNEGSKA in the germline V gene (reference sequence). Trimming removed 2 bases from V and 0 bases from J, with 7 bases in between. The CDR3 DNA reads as TGCAGTGCTAGAAACAGCATGAACACTGAAGCTTTCTTT. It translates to CSARNSMNTEAFF.

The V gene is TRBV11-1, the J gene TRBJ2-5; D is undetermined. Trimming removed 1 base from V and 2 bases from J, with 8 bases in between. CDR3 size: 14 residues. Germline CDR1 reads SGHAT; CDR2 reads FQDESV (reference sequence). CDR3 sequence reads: CASSLGGEQETQYF. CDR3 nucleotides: TGTGCCAGCAGCTTAGGTGGAGAACAAGAGACCCAGTACTTC.

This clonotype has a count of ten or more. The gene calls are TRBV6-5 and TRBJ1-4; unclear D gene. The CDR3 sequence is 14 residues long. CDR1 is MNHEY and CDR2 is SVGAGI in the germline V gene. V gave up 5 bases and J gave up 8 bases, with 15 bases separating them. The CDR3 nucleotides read TGTGCCAGCAGTCGCGGTAGGGTGCAGGAAAAACTGTTTTTT. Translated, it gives CASSRGRVQEKLFF.

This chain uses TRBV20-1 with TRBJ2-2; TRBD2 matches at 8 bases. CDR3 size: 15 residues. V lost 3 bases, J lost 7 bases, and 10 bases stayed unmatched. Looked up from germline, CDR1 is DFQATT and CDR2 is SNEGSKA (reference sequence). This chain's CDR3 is CSARTAEREFGELFF. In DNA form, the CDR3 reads TGCAGTGCTAGGACGGCAGAGCGGGAGTTCGGGGAGCTGTTTTTT.

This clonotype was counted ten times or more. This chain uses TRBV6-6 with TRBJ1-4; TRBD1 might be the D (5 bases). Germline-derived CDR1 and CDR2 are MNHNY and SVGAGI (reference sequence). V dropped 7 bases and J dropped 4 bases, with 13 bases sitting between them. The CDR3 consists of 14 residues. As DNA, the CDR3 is TGTGCCAGCAATACCGGGACTTTTAATGAAAAACTGTTTTTT. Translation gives CASNTGTFNEKLFF.

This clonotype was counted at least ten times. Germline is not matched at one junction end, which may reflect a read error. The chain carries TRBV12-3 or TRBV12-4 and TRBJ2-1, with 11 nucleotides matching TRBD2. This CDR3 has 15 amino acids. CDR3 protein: CASSLAGGPKGEQFF. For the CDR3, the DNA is TGTGCCAGCAGTCTAGCGGGAGGCCCAAAGGGTGAGCAGTTCTTC.

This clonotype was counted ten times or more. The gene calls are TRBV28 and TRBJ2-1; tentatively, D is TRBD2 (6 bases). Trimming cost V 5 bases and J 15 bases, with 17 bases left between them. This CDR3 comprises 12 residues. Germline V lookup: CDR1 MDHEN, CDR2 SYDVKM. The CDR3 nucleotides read TGTGCCAGCAGTCCCCGGGGGTGGCAGGCGTTCTTC. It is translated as CASSPRGWQAFF.

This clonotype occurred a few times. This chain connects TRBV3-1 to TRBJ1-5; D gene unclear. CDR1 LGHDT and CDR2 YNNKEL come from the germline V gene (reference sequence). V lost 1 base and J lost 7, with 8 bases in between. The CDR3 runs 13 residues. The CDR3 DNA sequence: TGTGCCAGCAGCCAAGGAGCCGAACAGCCCCAGCATTTT. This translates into CASSQGAEQPQHF.

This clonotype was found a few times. The CDR3 DNA sequence: TGTGCCAGCAGCTCGCGGGGTCGGGCAAGCACAGATACGCAGTATTTT. Its translation: CASSSRGRASTDTQYF. The chain recombines TRBV7-2 with TRBJ2-3, with D possibly TRBD2 on 6 matching bases. Germline-derived CDR1 and CDR2 are SGHTA and FQGNSA. The V and J ends lost 4 bases and 0 bases respectively, with 14 bases between them. This CDR3 spans 16 amino acids.

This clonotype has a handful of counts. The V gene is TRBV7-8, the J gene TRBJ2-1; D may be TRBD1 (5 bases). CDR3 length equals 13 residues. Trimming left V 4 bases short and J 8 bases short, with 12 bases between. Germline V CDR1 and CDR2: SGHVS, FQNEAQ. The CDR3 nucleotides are TGTGCCAGCAGCTCAGGGCGGTACGATGAGCAGTTCTTC. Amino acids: CASSSGRYDEQFF.

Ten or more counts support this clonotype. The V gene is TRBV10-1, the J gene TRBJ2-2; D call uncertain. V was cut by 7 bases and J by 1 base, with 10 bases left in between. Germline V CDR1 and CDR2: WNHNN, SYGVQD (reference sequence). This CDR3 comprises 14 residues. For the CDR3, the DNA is TGCGCCAGCACTCCAACGGGGAACACCGGGGAGCTGTTTTTT. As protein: CASTPTGNTGELFF.

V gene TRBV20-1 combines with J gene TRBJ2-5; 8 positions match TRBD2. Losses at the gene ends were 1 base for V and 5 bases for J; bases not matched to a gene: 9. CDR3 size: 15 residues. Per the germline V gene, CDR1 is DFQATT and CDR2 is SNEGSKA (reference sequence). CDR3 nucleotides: TGCAGTGCTAGAGTCCCGGGAGGGCCTGGGGAGACCCAGTACTTC. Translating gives CSARVPGGPGETQYF.

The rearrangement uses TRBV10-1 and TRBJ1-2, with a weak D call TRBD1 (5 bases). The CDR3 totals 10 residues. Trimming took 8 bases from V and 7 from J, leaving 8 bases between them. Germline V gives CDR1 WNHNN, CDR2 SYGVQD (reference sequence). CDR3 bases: TGCGCCAGCCCAGGGAGTGGCTACACCTTC. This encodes CASPGSGYTF.

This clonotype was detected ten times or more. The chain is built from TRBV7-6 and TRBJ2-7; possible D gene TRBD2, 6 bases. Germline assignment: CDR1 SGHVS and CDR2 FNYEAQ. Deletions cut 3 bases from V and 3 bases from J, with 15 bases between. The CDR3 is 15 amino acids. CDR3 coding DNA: TGTGCCAGCAGCTTGTTGGCTAGCGAGTACTACGAGCAGTACTTC. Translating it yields CASSLLASEYYEQYF. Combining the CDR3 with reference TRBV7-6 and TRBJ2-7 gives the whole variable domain GAGVSQSPRYKVTKRGQDVALRCDPISGHVSLYWYRQALGQGPEFLTYFNYEAQQDKSGLPNDRFSAERPEGSISTLTIQRTEQRDSAMYRCASSLLASEYYEQYFGPGTRLTVT.